These T cell receptor beta chains were read from a single sample in a study of cytomegalovirus exposure and HLA in healthy donors. Here immunoSEQ multiplex PCR was the method, and the copy in TCRdb shows in-frame clones only, minus some. The profile shows about 160,000 clones, more than 75% of them singletons. The sample was PBMCs. The receptors were sampled from a man younger than 35 in good health and CMV-seropositive. Each CDR3 is given with its conserved first and last residue. D genes are given only for firm matches. Clone size appears in some rows only: once, few, many, or a class for an expanded clone.

D: TRBD1
J: TRBJ1-6
V: TRBV7-2
length: 14
size: -
CDR3: CASSRTGLSSPLHF
DNA: TGTGCCAGCAGCCGGACAGGGCTAAGTTCACCCCTCCACTTT

D: TRBD2
J: TRBJ2-3
V: TRBV19
length: 17
size: -
CDR3: CASSIYKTSYRFDTQYF
DNA: TGTGCCAGTAGTATCTATAAGACTAGCTACAGGTTCGATACGCAGTATTTT

D: TRBD1
J: TRBJ2-7
V: TRBV7-9
length: 16
size: -
CDR3: CASSFASGQGIDEQYF
DNA: TGTGCCAGCAGCTTCGCGTCAGGACAGGGTATCGACGAGCAGTACTTC

D: -
J: TRBJ2-7
V: TRBV4-1
length: 16
size: -
CDR3: CASSSTGIPGSYEQYF
DNA: TGCGCCAGCAGCTCAACCGGGATCCCTGGGTCCTACGAGCAGTACTTC

D: -
J: TRBJ1-2
V: TRBV7-9
length: 13
size: -
CDR3: CASSSDSFYGYTF
DNA: TGTGCCAGCAGCTCGGACAGCTTCTATGGCTACACCTTC

D: TRBD1
J: TRBJ1-2
V: TRBV5-1
length: 14
size: -
CDR3: CASSFLRDREVYTF
DNA: TGCGCCAGCAGCTTCCTTCGGGACAGGGAAGTCTACACCTTC

D: TRBD1
J: TRBJ1-3
V: TRBV5-6
length: 16
size: -
CDR3: CASSSPGQRRGNTIYF
DNA: TGTGCCAGCAGCTCCCCGGGACAGAGAAGGGGAAACACCATATATTTT

D: -
J: TRBJ1-1
V: TRBV28
length: 17
size: -
CDR3: CASSLFTPGGRNTEAFF
DNA: TGTGCCAGCAGTTTATTTACCCCTGGCGGGAGAAACACTGAAGCTTTCTTT

D: -
J: TRBJ2-2
V: TRBV16
length: 15
size: few
CDR3: CASSQSGGNTGELFF
DNA: TGTGCCAGCAGCCAATCTGGCGGAAACACCGGGGAGCTGTTTTTT

D: TRBD1
J: TRBJ1-2
V: TRBV5-8
length: 15
size: -
CDR3: CASSKTYRGQVGYTF
DNA: TGTGCCAGCAGCAAGACATACAGGGGGCAAGTCGGCTACACCTTC

D: -
J: TRBJ2-1
V: TRBV11-3
length: 18
size: -
CDR3: CASSPPSLTGCRCNEQFF
DNA: TGTGCCAGCAGCCCTCCCTCCCTGACAGGTTGTCGGTGCAATGAGCAGTTCTTC

D: -
J: TRBJ2-2
V: TRBV7-8
length: 14
size: -
CDR3: CASSGPLGWGELFF
DNA: TGTGCCAGCAGCGGGCCCTTAGGTTGGGGGGAGCTGTTTTTT

D: TRBD2
J: TRBJ2-3
V: TRBV2
length: 18
size: -
CDR3: CASREPGTSAFGTDTQYF
DNA: TGTGCCAGCAGGGAACCCGGGACTAGCGCTTTCGGGACAGATACGCAGTATTTT

D: -
J: TRBJ1-5
V: TRBV7-2
length: 14
size: -
CDR3: CASSYPGVYQPQHF
DNA: TGTGCCAGCAGCTACCCCGGGGTTTATCAGCCCCAGCATTTT

D: -
J: TRBJ1-6
V: TRBV5-4
length: 16
size: -
CDR3: CASSSLGNLGGSPLHF
DNA: TGTGCCAGCAGCTCCCTCGGGAACTTAGGGGGTTCACCCCTCCACTTT

D: -
J: TRBJ2-2
V: TRBV5-4
length: 14
size: -
CDR3: CASSLSRGTGELFF
DNA: TGTGCCAGCAGCTTGTCACGGGGTACCGGGGAGCTGTTTTTT

D: TRBD2
J: TRBJ2-7
V: TRBV11-2
length: 17
size: -
CDR3: CASSLARVAGSPDEQYF
DNA: TGTGCCAGCAGCTTAGCAAGGGTAGCGGGGAGTCCTGACGAGCAGTACTTC

D: -
J: TRBJ2-3
V: TRBV19
length: 13
size: -
CDR3: CASSLVHHDTQYF
DNA: TGTGCCAGTAGCCTAGTTCACCACGATACGCAGTATTTT

D: -
J: TRBJ2-3
V: TRBV5-1
length: 15
size: -
CDR3: CASSLGTGDTDTQYF
DNA: TGCGCCAGCAGCTTGGGTACAGGTGACACAGATACGCAGTATTTT

D: TRBD1
J: TRBJ2-7
V: TRBV4-3
length: 17
size: -
CDR3: CASSQEPPGQGFYEQYF
DNA: TGCGCCAGCAGCCAGGAGCCGCCGGGACAGGGATTCTACGAGCAGTACTTC

D: TRBD2
J: TRBJ2-7
V: TRBV7-2
length: 16
size: -
CDR3: CASSPIGLAGGYEQYF
DNA: TGTGCCAGCAGCCCGATAGGGCTAGCGGGAGGTTACGAGCAGTACTTC

D: -
J: TRBJ2-7
V: TRBV29-1
length: 14
size: -
CDR3: CSVDSRDSSYEQYF
DNA: TGCAGCGTTGACAGTCGGGATAGCTCCTACGAGCAGTACTTC

D: TRBD1
J: TRBJ1-5
V: TRBV7-9
length: 15
size: -
CDR3: CSSSPGTGANQPQHF
DNA: TGTTCCAGCAGCCCGGGGACAGGCGCCAATCAGCCCCAGCATTTT

D: -
J: TRBJ2-5
V: TRBV6-1
length: 17
size: -
CDR3: CASSEFLRREDQETQYF
DNA: TGTGCCAGCAGTGAATTTCTTCGACGGGAAGACCAAGAGACCCAGTACTTC

D: TRBD2
J: TRBJ2-1
V: TRBV19
length: 13
size: -
CDR3: CASTASGPNEQFF
DNA: TGTGCCAGTACTGCTAGCGGACCCAATGAGCAGTTCTTC

D: TRBD2
J: TRBJ2-7
V: TRBV19
length: 14
size: -
CDR3: CASSMRRESYEQYF
DNA: TGTGCCAGTAGTATGAGGCGGGAGTCCTACGAGCAGTACTTC

D: TRBD2
J: TRBJ2-3
V: TRBV29-1
length: 14
size: -
CDR3: CSVGVSGGADTQYF
DNA: TGCAGCGTCGGAGTTAGCGGGGGGGCGGATACGCAGTATTTT

D: -
J: TRBJ1-2
V: TRBV7-2
length: 14
size: once
CDR3: CASSLEPQNYGYTF
DNA: TGTGCCAGCAGCTTAGAACCACAGAACTATGGCTACACCTTC

D: -
J: TRBJ2-5
V: TRBV7-2
length: 15
size: few
CDR3: CASSSNGGVRETQYF
DNA: TGTGCCAGCAGCTCCAATGGAGGGGTGAGAGAGACCCAGTACTTC

D: -
J: TRBJ1-4
V: TRBV10-2
length: 16
size: -
CDR3: CASRRTGTPAGEKLFF
DNA: TGCGCCAGCAGACGAACCGGGACACCAGCAGGTGAAAAACTGTTTTTT

D: -
J: TRBJ2-3
V: TRBV30
length: 17
size: -
CDR3: CAWSVRTATLSTDTQYF
DNA: TGTGCCTGGAGTGTACGGACAGCAACCCTTTCCACAGATACGCAGTATTTT

D: TRBD1
J: TRBJ2-2
V: TRBV7-9
length: 19
size: -
CDR3: CASSQEDRVLTTNTGELFF
DNA: TGTGCCAGCAGCCAAGAGGACAGGGTCCTAACAACGAACACCGGGGAGCTGTTTTTT

D: -
J: TRBJ1-5
V: TRBV12-5
length: 12
size: -
CDR3: CASGSEEQPQHF
DNA: TGTGCTAGTGGTTCGGAGGAGCAGCCCCAGCATTTT

D: -
J: TRBJ2-7
V: TRBV2
length: 13
size: -
CDR3: CASIRCPSYEQYF
DNA: TGTGCCAGCATTCGGTGCCCCTCCTACGAGCAGTACTTC

D: TRBD2
J: TRBJ2-7
V: TRBV5-5
length: 15
size: -
CDR3: CASSPFAGGTYEQYF
DNA: TGTGCCAGCAGCCCATTCGCGGGGGGTACCTACGAGCAGTACTTC

D: -
J: TRBJ1-2
V: TRBV7-8
length: 14
size: -
CDR3: CASSLSGGIYGYTF
DNA: TGTGCCAGCAGCTTATCCGGGGGAATCTATGGCTACACCTTC

D: -
J: TRBJ1-4
V: TRBV30
length: 16
size: -
CDR3: CAWSEGRVATNEKLFF
DNA: TGTGCCTGGAGTGAGGGGCGAGTTGCAACTAATGAAAAACTGTTTTTT

D: TRBD2
J: TRBJ2-3
V: TRBV9
length: 14
size: -
CDR3: CASSASGAPDTQYF
DNA: TGTGCCAGCAGCGCTAGCGGGGCGCCCGATACGCAGTATTTT

D: -
J: TRBJ2-7
V: TRBV19
length: 14
size: -
CDR3: CASKARNRDYEQYF
DNA: TGTGCCAGTAAAGCTAGGAACAGGGACTACGAGCAGTACTTC

D: -
J: TRBJ2-7
V: TRBV7-8
length: 14
size: -
CDR3: CASSLSGGRREQYF
DNA: TGTGCCAGCAGCTTATCCGGGGGACGACGGGAGCAGTACTTC

D: -
J: TRBJ2-7
V: TRBV6-5
length: 15
size: -
CDR3: CASSYSAGTSYEQYF
DNA: TGTGCCAGCAGTTACTCGGCGGGTACTTCCTACGAGCAGTACTTC

D: TRBD2
J: TRBJ2-1
V: TRBV2
length: 16
size: -
CDR3: CASSQGLGLGYNEQFF
DNA: TGTGCCAGCAGTCAGGGTTTGGGACTAGGGTACAATGAGCAGTTCTTC

D: TRBD1
J: TRBJ1-3
V: TRBV11-3
length: 17
size: few
CDR3: CASSPGTGRSLGNTIYF
DNA: TGTGCCAGCAGCCCCGGGACAGGGCGCTCCCTGGGAAACACCATATATTTT

D: -
J: TRBJ2-1
V: TRBV9
length: 14
size: few
CDR3: CASSGEPGHLNQFF
DNA: TGTGCCAGCAGCGGGGAACCGGGACACCTCAATCAGTTCTTC

D: TRBD2
J: TRBJ2-1
V: TRBV10-3
length: 13
size: few
CDR3: CAISIAGGGEQFF
DNA: TGTGCCATCAGTATAGCGGGGGGAGGTGAGCAGTTCTTC

D: -
J: TRBJ2-5
V: TRBV4-2
length: 15
size: -
CDR3: CASSQATGGGETQYF
DNA: TGTGCCAGCAGCCAAGCGACAGGCGGCGGTGAGACCCAGTACTTC

D: TRBD1
J: TRBJ2-5
V: TRBV11-2
length: 16
size: -
CDR3: CASSLRPDRGGETQYF
DNA: TGTGCCAGCAGCTTACGCCCGGACAGGGGGGGGGAGACCCAGTACTTC

D: -
J: TRBJ1-1
V: TRBV14
length: 15
size: -
CDR3: CASSQEARVATEAFF
DNA: TGTGCCAGCAGCCAAGAGGCCAGGGTTGCCACTGAAGCTTTCTTT

D: TRBD1
J: TRBJ1-2
V: TRBV27
length: 14
size: -
CDR3: CASSLSGQGYGYTF
DNA: TGTGCCAGCAGTTTATCGGGACAGGGCTATGGCTACACCTTC

D: -
J: TRBJ2-3
V: TRBV19
length: 14
size: -
CDR3: CASSIADSTDTQYF
DNA: TGTGCCAGTAGTATAGCGGACTCCACAGATACGCAGTATTTT

D: -
J: TRBJ1-5
V: TRBV6-1
length: 15
size: -
CDR3: CASSEATQGFQPQHF
DNA: TGTGCCAGCAGTGAGGCGACCCAGGGGTTTCAGCCCCAGCATTTT

D: -
J: TRBJ1-3
V: TRBV5-1
length: 16
size: -
CDR3: CASSLDGIYSGNTIYF
DNA: TGCGCCAGCAGCTTGGACGGGATCTACTCTGGAAACACCATATATTTT

D: TRBD2
J: TRBJ2-1
V: TRBV9
length: 15
size: -
CDR3: CASSYTSGRADEQFF
DNA: TGTGCCAGCAGCTACACTAGCGGGAGGGCTGATGAGCAGTTCTTC

D: -
J: TRBJ1-2
V: TRBV7-9
length: 15
size: -
CDR3: CASSLPGLLGYGYTF
DNA: TGTGCCAGCAGCCTCCCCGGACTGCTAGGCTATGGCTACACCTTC